Listed here are 15 T cell receptor beta chains from one sample, sequenced in a study of a mutant IDH1 vaccine in newly diagnosed glioma. The time point is: week 5, during vaccination. Vaccinated patients received 300 ug of mutant IDH1 20-mer peptide per dose, with topical imiquimod. These receptors have no known antigen. Sequencing was performed with immunoSEQ multiplex PCR; in TCRdb, only in-frame clones are kept and a portion is missing. The sample has over 55,000 clones; about nine tenths are singletons. Sequencing was performed on PBMCs, taken from a glioma patient whose treatment included an IDH1 peptide vaccine. Receptors originate from a woman aged 40 to 50 with glioma.

The chain uses TRBV14 and TRBJ2-3; TRBD2 might be the D (6 bases). V was shortened by 0 bases and J by 5 bases, with 18 bases between the two germline ends. Germline-derived CDR1 and CDR2 are SGHDN and FVKESK. This CDR3 spans 17 amino acids. The CDR3 coding sequence is TGTGCCAGCAGCCAAGATCCATGGGGACTTACAATAGATACGCAGTATTTT. Translation gives CASSQDPWGLTIDTQYF. Filled out from reference TRBV14 and TRBJ2-3, the complete variable domain reads EAGVTQFPSHSVIEKGQTVTLRCDPISGHDNLYWYRRVMGKEIKFLLHFVKESKQDESGMPNNRFLAERTGGTYSTLKVQPAELEDSGVYFCASSQDPWGLTIDTQYFGPGTRLTVL.

This chain joins TRBV4-2 and TRBJ2-5, with 9 bases identical to TRBD2. There are 16 residues in the CDR3. From germline, CDR1 is LGHNA and CDR2 YNFKEQ. Trimming at V came to 0 bases and at J to 4 bases, leaving 6 bases not matched to a gene. CDR3 coding DNA: TGTGCCAGCAGCCAAGATAGTAGCGGGAGTTTAGAGACCCAGTACTTC. Its translation is CASSQDSSGSLETQYF.

The chain has TRBV4-1 and TRBJ2-7; 10 bases fit TRBD2. Germline V gene sequence: CDR1 MGHRA, CDR2 YSYEKL. The junction had 4 bases not matched to a gene; V was cut back by 0 bases and J by 2 bases. This CDR3 comprises 16 residues. CDR3 residues: CASSQDSSGGAYEQYF. The CDR3, as DNA: TGCGCCAGCAGCCAAGATTCGAGCGGGGGGGCCTACGAGCAGTACTTC.

The chain uses TRBV16 and TRBJ1-2; D not certain. Germline CDR1 KGHSY, CDR2 FQNENV. The CDR3 extends over 13 amino acids. Trimming stripped 3 bases from V and 5 bases from J, with 10 bases between. CDR3 sequence: CASSHTRGYGYTF. DNA of the CDR3: TGTGCCAGCAGCCACACAAGAGGTTATGGCTACACCTTC.

The genes are TRBV30 and TRBJ2-1, with D tentatively TRBD1 or TRBD2 (5 bases each). Per the germline V gene, CDR1 is GTSNPN and CDR2 is SVGIG (reference sequence). Trimming shortened V by 2 bases and J by 3 bases, and 17 bases separated the two germline ends. The CDR3 covers 16 residues. The CDR3 region is CAWSLTGDPFYNEQFF. The CDR3 DNA is TGTGCCTGGAGTCTTACTGGGGACCCGTTCTACAATGAGCAGTTCTTC. The variable domain in full, completed from reference TRBV30 and TRBJ2-1, reads SQTIHQWPATLVQPVGSPLSLECTVEGTSNPNLYWYRQAAGRGLQLLFYSVGIGQISSEVPQNLSASRPQDRQFILSSKKLLLSDSGFYLCAWSLTGDPFYNEQFFGPGTRLTVL.

The V and J genes are TRBV27 and TRBJ2-2; no reliable D call. The CDR3 totals 15 residues. Per germline, CDR1 MNHEY and CDR2 SMNVEV (reference sequence). With 5 bases removed from V and 2 bases from J, the gap between germline ends came to 12 bases. The CDR3 sequence is CASSAEQRNTGELFF. CDR3 DNA: TGTGCCAGCAGTGCGGAACAGCGAAACACCGGGGAGCTGTTTTTT.

The chain carries TRBV28 and TRBJ2-3; TRBD2 matches at 7 bases. This CDR3 spans 14 amino acids. Germline CDR1 reads MDHEN; CDR2 reads SYDVKM. Losses at the gene ends were 8 bases for V and 2 bases for J; bases not matched to a gene: 7. The CDR3 here is CASVREWPTDTQYF. The DNA of the CDR3 is TGTGCCAGCGTGCGGGAGTGGCCCACAGATACGCAGTATTTT.

The V call is TRBV7-9, the J call TRBJ2-5, with TRBD2 matching over 8 bases. Per the germline V gene, CDR1 is SEHNR and CDR2 is FQNEAQ (reference sequence). Germline trimming cut 3 bases from V and 1 base from J; bases unmatched to any gene: 4. The CDR3 has 15 residues. The CDR3 bases are TGTGCCAGCAGCTTTCTAGCGGGTTTCCAAGAGACCCAGTACTTC. Protein sequence: CASSFLAGFQETQYF.

The chain carries TRBV7-2 and TRBJ1-2; D not certain. The CDR3 spans 13 residues. CDR1 is SGHTA and CDR2 is FQGNSA in the germline V gene. V dropped 5 bases and J dropped 7 bases, with 14 bases sitting between them. CDR3 nucleotide sequence: TGTGCCAGCAGCAGTCGCCCGATAGGTGGCTACACCTTC. This translates into CASSSRPIGGYTF. The variable domain in full, with the rest retrieved from reference TRBV7-2 and TRBJ1-2, is GAGVSQSPSNKVTEKGKDVELRCDPISGHTALYWYRQSLGQGLEFLIYFQGNSAPDKSGLPSDRFSAERTGGSVSTLTIQRTQQEDSAVYLCASSSRPIGGYTFGSGTRLTVV.

The rearrangement links TRBV25-1 to TRBJ2-7; 9 bases are a match to TRBD1. Germline V CDR1 and CDR2: MGHDK, SYGVNS. Losses at the gene ends were 4 bases for V and 2 bases for J; bases not matched to a gene: 3. The CDR3 spans 14 residues. This CDR3 is CASSAGQGAYEQYF. The CDR3 DNA reads as TGTGCCAGCAGTGCGGGACAGGGAGCCTACGAGCAGTACTTC.

V is TRBV18 and J is TRBJ2-7, with D unresolved. Germline V CDR1 and CDR2: KGHSH, LQKENI. V lost 4 bases and J 3 bases, leaving 10 bases between the germline ends. The CDR3 loop spans 13 amino acids. CDR3 in DNA: TGTGCCAGCTCACTGGTCTTAGGCTACGAGCAGTACTTC. It is translated as CASSLVLGYEQYF.

V is TRBV6-5 and J is TRBJ2-7; D not resolved. V lost 2 bases to trimming and J lost 5 bases, with 10 bases between them. CDR3 length equals 13 residues. CDR1 MNHEY and CDR2 SVGAGI come from the germline V gene. For the CDR3, the DNA is TGTGCCAGCAGTTACGGACCCCATGACGAGCAGTACTTC. This encodes CASSYGPHDEQYF.

The V and J genes are TRBV4-1 and TRBJ1-2; weak D call: TRBD1 (6 bases). Trimming left V 1 base short and J 0 bases short, with 12 bases between. The CDR3 length is 16 residues. The germline V gene encodes CDR1 MGHRA and CDR2 YSYEKL. The chain's CDR3 is CASSQVVDRPNYGYTF. CDR3 nucleotide sequence: TGCGCCAGCAGCCAAGTGGTAGACAGGCCTAACTATGGCTACACCTTC.

This clone was detected a few times. The rearrangement uses TRBV6-5 and TRBJ1-4, with D possibly TRBD1 on 5 matching bases. V was clipped by 0 bases and J by 6 bases, with 14 bases between them. Per germline, CDR1 MNHEY and CDR2 SVGAGI. CDR3 size: 16 residues. In nucleotides, the CDR3 is TGTGCCAGCAGTTACTCAATTGGGGGGGTATATGAAAAACTGTTTTTT. This translates into CASSYSIGGVYEKLFF.

This chain joins TRBV4-1 and TRBJ1-4, with no clear D. The CDR3 spans 13 residues. Trimming pared 1 base from V and 8 bases from J, leaving 8 bases between. Germline CDR1 MGHRA, CDR2 YSYEKL. CDR3 loop: CASSQATAEKLFF. CDR3 bases: TGCGCCAGCAGCCAAGCCACGGCCGAAAAACTGTTTTTT.